Listed below are T cell receptor beta chains from one sample, sequenced in a study of OX40 agonist ivuxolimab in advanced cancers. Only in-frame clones appear in the TCRdb table, and some are missing; sequencing was by immunoSEQ multiplex PCR. The table shows 65,000 to 90,000 clones, with around 90% occurring only once. Source: CD4+ or CD8+ T cells sorted from blood, taken in a trial of the OX40 agonist ivuxolimab. All receptors derive from an adult with an advanced solid tumor such as melanoma, head and neck, liver or kidney cancer. CDR3s include the opening cysteine and the closing phenylalanine or tryptophan. D genes are given only for firm matches. Rows give clone size only sometimes, using once, few, many, or a class for an expanded clone.

CDR3 DNA	CDR3 protein	clone size	D gene	V gene	J gene
TGTGCCAGCAGCTTGGGGTTGGGCACCGGGGAGCTGTTTTTT	CASSLGLGTGELFF	NA	NA	TRBV28	TRBJ2-2
TGCGCCAGCAGTGATGCCGCTCGAGGAGGCTACACCTTC	CASSDAARGGYTF	NA	NA	TRBV10-2	TRBJ1-2
TGTGCCAGCAGCGTAGGAGTAGCGGAGAGCTCCTACAATGAGCAGTTCTTC	CASSVGVAESSYNEQFF	NA	NA	TRBV9	TRBJ2-1
TGTGCCAGCAGCATAACAGGGTCCCCCGGGGAGCTGTTTTTT	CASSITGSPGELFF	NA	NA	TRBV11-2	TRBJ2-2
TGTGCCAGCAGTGCACTTCGGGGCACAAACACCGGGGAGCTGTTTTTT	CASSALRGTNTGELFF	NA	NA	TRBV28	TRBJ2-2
TGCGCCAGCAGCCCCCGTTTAGTGAGTCAGGGCTATGGCTACACCTTC	CASSPRLVSQGYGYTF	NA	NA	TRBV4-1	TRBJ1-2
TGCGCCAGCAGCTGGACCGGATATGGCACAGATACGCAGTATTTT	CASSWTGYGTDTQYF	once	NA	TRBV5-1	TRBJ2-3
TGTGCCAGCAGCCCGTCTAGGGGGACAGGGGTCGAGCAGTACTTC	CASSPSRGTGVEQYF	NA	TRBD1	TRBV28	TRBJ2-7
TGCGCCAGCAGCTACGGGACGGAAAATCAGCCCCAGCATTTT	CASSYGTENQPQHF	NA	NA	TRBV5-1	TRBJ1-5
TGTGCCAGCGGCAGCGGGAATGTGCAGTACTTC	CASGSGNVQYF	once	TRBD2	TRBV7-9	TRBJ2-7
TGTGCCAGCAGTGGACTAGCGGGAGTAGTGTGGTTCTTC	CASSGLAGVVWFF	NA	TRBD2	TRBV2	TRBJ2-1
TGTGCCAGCAGCTTAGGTAGTCTTGTGGACAATGAGCAGTTCTTC	CASSLGSLVDNEQFF	NA	NA	TRBV7-8	TRBJ2-1
TGCGCCAGCAGCTATAAAGACCAAGAGACCCAGTACTTC	CASSYKDQETQYF	NA	NA	TRBV5-1	TRBJ2-5
TGTGCCAGCAGTTTTTTCGGGAGCGTCGGGGAGCTGTTTTTT	CASSFFGSVGELFF	few	NA	TRBV28	TRBJ2-2
TGCAGCGTTGAAGAGAGGGTACAGGGTAATGGCTACACCTTC	CSVEERVQGNGYTF	NA	NA	TRBV29-1	TRBJ1-2
TGCGCCAGCAGCTTCAGGACTAGCGGGGCTTACAATGAGCAGTTCTTC	CASSFRTSGAYNEQFF	NA	TRBD2	TRBV5-1	TRBJ2-1
TGTGCCAGCAGCAAAGCTAGCGGGCTAAACACCGGGGAGCTGTTTTTT	CASSKASGLNTGELFF	NA	TRBD2	TRBV7-2	TRBJ2-2
TGTGCCAGCAGGCGACAGGGGAGGCAGTTCTTC	CASRRQGRQFF	NA	TRBD1	TRBV6-5	TRBJ2-1
TGCGCCAGCAGCTTGGTATCTAGTGGCACCGGGGAGCTGTTTTTT	CASSLVSSGTGELFF	NA	NA	TRBV5-1	TRBJ2-2